Each of the 21 T cell receptor beta chains below was sequenced from the same sample in a study of T cell repertoires in cytomegalovirus infection. What these receptors recognize is not known. MiXCR, run by TCRdb on the reads, gives a single entry per CDR3 protein. The sample records 570,000 or so distinct CDR3 sequences, 40% being singletons. The source was cultured PBMCs, collected from culture after CMV antigen stimulation. These receptor sequences come from a human donor in good health (CMV status not recorded). Some clones in this sample may be carry-over from other donors' samples.

This rearrangement joins TRBV27 to TRBJ2-1, with D possibly matching TRBD2 (10 bases). The CDR3 consists of 21 residues. CDR1 and CDR2 (germline): MNHEY, SMNVEV (reference sequence). Trimming stripped 4 bases from V and 3 bases from J, with 31 bases between. In DNA, the CDR3 is TGTGCCAGCAGTTCCCCCTCCGGGACAGGGCGAACTAGCGGGGTCTACAATGAGCAGTTCTTC. Amino acid sequence: CASSSPSGTGRTSGVYNEQFF.

The chain carries TRBV4-3 and TRBJ2-6, with a possible D match to TRBD1 (6 bases). From germline, CDR1 is LGHNA and CDR2 YSLEER. The ends were cut back, 4 bases at V and 1 base at J, with 11 bases in the middle. The CDR3 covers 16 residues. CDR3 sequence reads: CASSLLQGSGANVLTF. For the CDR3, the DNA is TGCGCCAGCAGCCTATTACAGGGTTCTGGGGCCAACGTCCTGACTTTC.

The J gene is TRBJ2-3, the V gene TRBV10-2, with a tentative D call TRBD2 (6 bases). This CDR3 has 17 residues. V was cut by 3 bases and J by 3 bases, with 19 bases left in between. Germline CDR1 reads WSHSY; CDR2 reads SAAADI. The CDR3 DNA follows: TGCGCCAGCAGTGAACTTTTGGAGGTAGCGGTAACAGATACGCAGTATTTT. Translation: CASSELLEVAVTDTQYF.

The chain combines TRBV7-6 with TRBJ2-3, with D perhaps TRBD1 or TRBD2 (6 bases each). The CDR3 length is 17 residues. V lost 8 bases, J lost 2 bases, and 23 bases lay in between. The V gene's germline CDR1 is SGHVS and CDR2 FNYEAQ. This chain's CDR3 is CASHNGPGGGITDTQYF. The CDR3 DNA follows: TGTGCCAGCCACAACGGGCCCGGAGGGGGAATCACAGATACGCAGTATTTT. Variable domain in full (rest from reference TRBV7-6 and TRBJ2-3): GAGVSQSPRYKVTKRGQDVALRCDPISGHVSLYWYRQALGQGPEFLTYFNYEAQQDKSGLPNDRFSAERPEGSISTLTIQRTEQRDSAMYRCASHNGPGGGITDTQYFGPGTRLTVL.

This rearrangement joins TRBV10-3 to TRBJ2-7; 9 bases match TRBD1. Germline V gene data show CDR1 as ENHRY and CDR2 as SYGVKD. CDR3 length: 12 amino acids. With 6 bases clipped from V and 6 bases from J, the junction kept 3 bases outside the gene matches. The CDR3 is CAIRDRGGEQYF. The DNA for the CDR3 is TGTGCCATCAGGGACAGGGGTGGCGAGCAGTACTTC.

The V and J genes are TRBV7-8 and TRBJ2-1, with 10 nucleotides matching TRBD2. Trimming at V came to 1 base and at J to 15 bases, leaving 15 bases not matched to a gene. Germline V lookup: CDR1 SGHVS, CDR2 FQNEAQ. This CDR3 region has 16 residues. This CDR3 reads CASSLGALAGPRTTFF. DNA of the CDR3: TGTGCCAGCAGCTTAGGGGCACTAGCGGGACCCAGGACCACGTTCTTC.

The gene calls are TRBV12-3 or TRBV12-4 and TRBJ2-7, with D tentatively TRBD1 or TRBD2 (5 bases each). The CDR3 consists of 15 residues. The V end was cut by 2 bases, the J end by 7 bases, with 18 bases between. Here the CDR3 DNA reads TGTGCCAGCAGTTTATCGTTGGCAGGGAGTAAGGAGCAGTACTTC. As protein: CASSLSLAGSKEQYF.

This clonotype was seen a few times. This sequence joins TRBV12-3 or TRBV12-4 and TRBJ2-5; no clear D gene. V was trimmed by 6 bases and J by 3 bases, leaving 8 bases between them. This CDR3 is 12 amino acids long. The chain's CDR3 is CASRGNEETQYF. In DNA form, the CDR3 reads TGTGCCAGCAGGGGCAACGAAGAGACCCAGTACTTC.

This chain connects TRBV4-1 to TRBJ2-2; TRBD1 matches 8 bases. Germline trimming cut 4 bases from V and 5 bases from J; bases unmatched to any gene: 12. The V gene's germline CDR1 is MGHRA and CDR2 YSYEKL. The CDR3 runs 17 residues. Written as DNA, the CDR3 is TGCGCCAGCAGCCCTCGGTTGACAGGGGTAGGAACCGGGGAGCTGTTTTTT. Amino acids: CASSPRLTGVGTGELFF.

This sequence joins TRBV6-1 and TRBJ2-7, with 7 nucleotides matching TRBD1. Germline V gene sequence: CDR1 MNHNS, CDR2 SASEGT. The trim removed 6 bases at V and 6 bases at J, leaving 8 bases unmatched. CDR3 size: 13 residues. The CDR3 is CASRPDRAVEQYF. The DNA for the CDR3 is TGTGCCAGCAGGCCCGACAGGGCGGTCGAGCAGTACTTC.

V and J are TRBV7-6 and TRBJ2-3; D possibly matches TRBD1 or TRBD2 (6 bases each). The V gene's germline CDR1 is SGHVS and CDR2 FNYEAQ. The CDR3 consists of 18 residues. The germline V and J ends were trimmed by 5 bases and 6 bases, with 27 bases remaining between them. This CDR3 is CASSPGRIAALGADTQYF. CDR3 nucleotides: TGTGCCAGCAGCCCTGGGAGAATAGCGGCCCTGGGGGCGGATACGCAGTATTTT.

This chain joins TRBV27 and TRBJ2-7; D remains ambiguous. CDR1 and CDR2 (germline): MNHEY, SMNVEV (reference sequence). The CDR3 loop spans 14 amino acids. V was cut by 2 bases and J by 0 bases, with 8 bases left in between. CDR3 sequence reads: CASSLGRHSYEQYF. The CDR3 nucleotides read TGTGCCAGCAGTTTAGGTCGGCACTCCTACGAGCAGTACTTC.

The chain recombines TRBV5-1 with TRBJ2-3; D remains unclear. Trimming removed 8 bases from V and 2 bases from J, with 15 bases in between. CDR1 and CDR2 from the germline V gene are SGHRS and YFSETQ. The CDR3 length is 14 residues. CDR3 loop: CASALEPNTDTQYF. CDR3 DNA sequence: TGCGCCAGTGCCCTCGAGCCTAACACAGATACGCAGTATTTT.

This chain links TRBV7-8 with TRBJ2-5; 16 positions agree with TRBD2. Per germline, CDR1 SGHVS and CDR2 FQNEAQ. The CDR3 is 16 amino acids. The ends lost 5 bases at V and 7 bases at J; junction bases unmatched: 7. The CDR3 bases are TGTGCCAGCAGCCCAGTGGGGACTAGCGGGGGGGGGACCCAGTACTTC. This translates into CASSPVGTSGGGTQYF.

The chain links TRBV23-1 to TRBJ1-2, with 8 nucleotides matching TRBD1. TRBV23-1 is marked as an open reading frame, function uncertain. CDR3 length equals 13 residues. The J segment lost 7 bases and the V segment lost 11 bases, leaving 12 bases of the junction unmatched. CDR3 DNA sequence: TGCGCCCCACAGGGGGGCAGGGGTAGTGGCTACACCTTC. Translating gives CAPQGGRGSGYTF.

This clonotype was counted between two and nine times. V and J are TRBV10-3 and TRBJ2-7; D remains ambiguous. Trimming cost V 6 bases and J 6 bases, with 12 bases left between them. The CDR3 has 12 residues. CDR1 ENHRY and CDR2 SYGVKD come from the germline V gene. The CDR3 region is CAIRSSAGEQYF. CDR3 nucleotides: TGTGCCATCAGATCTTCGGCAGGCGAGCAGTACTTC.

The rearrangement uses TRBV18 and TRBJ2-1; 12 positions agree with TRBD2. J was trimmed by 16 bases and V by 2 bases; bases with no gene match: 9. Germline V gene sequence: CDR1 KGHSH, CDR2 LQKENI. The CDR3 covers 14 residues. The CDR3 spells CASSPILTSGSIFF. The CDR3 DNA reads as TGTGCCAGCTCACCAATACTGACTAGCGGGAGTATATTCTTC.

The chain links TRBV6-1 to TRBJ1-4; D gene unclear. Germline V gene lookup returns CDR1 MNHNS and CDR2 SASEGT. V was shortened by 5 bases and J by 7 bases, with 20 bases between the two germline ends. The CDR3 has 16 residues. Here the CDR3 DNA reads TGTGCCAGCAGTCCTGGGGTTTTTCTGCGGGGTGAAAAACTGTTTTTT. This encodes CASSPGVFLRGEKLFF.

This sequence joins TRBV25-1 and TRBJ1-1, with a possible D match to TRBD1 (6 bases). The CDR3 consists of 15 residues. V lost 4 bases, J lost 3 bases, and 15 bases lay in between. Looked up from germline, CDR1 is MGHDK and CDR2 is SYGVNS. CDR3 residues: CASSVGGIGYTEAFF. CDR3 nucleotides: TGTGCCAGCAGTGTTGGGGGCATCGGGTACACTGAAGCTTTCTTT.

The chain couples TRBV7-6 to TRBJ2-1; no clear D gene. Germline assignment: CDR1 SGHVS and CDR2 FNYEAQ. This CDR3 contains 12 residues. V lost 2 bases and J 7 bases, leaving 6 bases between the germline ends. CDR3 loop: CASSLSRNEQFF. In nucleotides, the CDR3 is TGTGCCAGCAGCTTATCTCGTAATGAGCAGTTCTTC.

This clonotype was counted between two and nine times. This sequence joins TRBV6-2 or TRBV6-3 and TRBJ1-4, with unresolved D. This CDR3 contains 13 residues. Per the germline V gene, CDR1 is MNHEY and CDR2 is SVGEGT. V was shortened by 7 bases and J by 3 bases, with 9 bases between the two germline ends. The CDR3 DNA reads as TGTGCCAGCACGGACGGATCTAATGAAAAACTGTTTTTT. It is translated as CASTDGSNEKLFF.